The subject of this entry is one T cell receptor beta chain. What it binds is unknown. Germline V lookup: CDR1 MNHEY, CDR2 SMNVEV (reference sequence). The CDR3 has 16 amino acids. V lost 6 bases, J lost 3 bases, and 20 bases lay in between. This record belongs to a study of T cell repertoires in cytomegalovirus infection. From the reads, TCRdb called clonotypes with MiXCR, one entry per CDR3 protein. Seen here are 360,000 or so distinct CDR3 sequences, about 34% observed once, and the top ten hold roughly 13%. The V call is TRBV27, the J call TRBJ2-5; tentative D call: TRBD2 (6 bases). The source was cultured PBMCs, collected from culture after CMV antigen stimulation. The TCR originated in a human donor in good health (CMV status not recorded). Some clones in this sample may be carry-over from other donors' samples. As DNA, the CDR3 is TGTGCCAGCAGCCCCGGCCGAGGAGTAGCGGAAGAGACCCAGTACTTC. Protein: CASSPGRGVAEETQYF.